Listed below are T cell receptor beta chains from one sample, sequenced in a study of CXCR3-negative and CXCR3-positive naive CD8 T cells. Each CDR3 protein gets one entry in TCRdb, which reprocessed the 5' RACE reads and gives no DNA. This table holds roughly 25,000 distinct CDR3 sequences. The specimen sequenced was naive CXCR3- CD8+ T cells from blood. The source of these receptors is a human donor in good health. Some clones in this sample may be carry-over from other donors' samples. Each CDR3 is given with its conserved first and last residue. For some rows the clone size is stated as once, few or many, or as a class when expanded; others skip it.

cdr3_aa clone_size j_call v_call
CASSLPGEDDTQYF . TRBJ2-3 TRBV5-1
CASSLIGMNGYTF . TRBJ1-2 TRBV28
CAIKTVSYEQYF medium-sized TRBJ2-7 TRBV10-3
CASFLTSGRASDTQYF . TRBJ2-3 TRBV27
CASSLVVGSTPDAGTEAFF . TRBJ1-1 TRBV7-9
CSAAEGTGPYEQYF . TRBJ2-7 TRBV29-1
CASSSKTGFNTEAFF . TRBJ1-1 TRBV7-9
CASRKGYEQYF . TRBJ2-7 TRBV7-2
CASSEINTEAFF . TRBJ1-1 TRBV2
CSVVGTTNTGELFF . TRBJ2-2 TRBV29-1
CASSLLTGSYEQYF . TRBJ2-7 TRBV7-2
CASSRATESYEQYF . TRBJ2-7 TRBV7-6
CASSPPESGVTDTQYF . TRBJ2-3 TRBV7-9
CSVELLAGGLYEQYF . TRBJ2-7 TRBV29-1
CASSQLVMTEPLETQYF . TRBJ2-5 TRBV11-3
CSARGPVGRGFDEQYF . TRBJ2-7 TRBV20-1
CASSLTGAEAFF . TRBJ1-1 TRBV25-1